This TCR beta chain was sequenced in a study of T cells after posttransplantation cyclophosphamide. A note on this clone: What it recognizes is unknown.

Notes on the study in general: TRB overlap between skin or GI tissue T cells and blood was limited. Later blood repertoires were often dominated by clones from the donor CD8+ memory compartment. Recipient CMV seropositivity and CMV reactivation strongly tracked TRB clonality.

Treatment was busulfan-fludarabine conditioning, a marrow graft, and cyclophosphamide on days +3 and +4. Profiled with immunoSEQ multiplex PCR; TCRdb holds only in-frame clones, not every one. Among 9,500 to 12,000 clones listed, 75% to 95% were seen once. This CDR3 is 13 amino acids long. Germline CDR1 and CDR2: SEHNR and FQNEAQ (reference sequence). V was trimmed by 1 base and J by 7 bases, leaving 7 bases between them. This TCR was recovered from a female patient between 25 and 45 years old who received an allogeneic stem cell transplant from an unrelated donor, was CMV-positive, and had no GVHD. The graft donor may account for some of the T cells. This chain connects TRBV7-9 to TRBJ1-4; D unresolved. This specimen was PBMCs, taken after allogeneic stem cell transplant with posttransplant cyclophosphamide. The CDR3: CASSLGSGEKLFF. In DNA form, the CDR3 reads TGTGCCAGCAGCTTAGGATCAGGTGAAAAACTGTTTTTT.